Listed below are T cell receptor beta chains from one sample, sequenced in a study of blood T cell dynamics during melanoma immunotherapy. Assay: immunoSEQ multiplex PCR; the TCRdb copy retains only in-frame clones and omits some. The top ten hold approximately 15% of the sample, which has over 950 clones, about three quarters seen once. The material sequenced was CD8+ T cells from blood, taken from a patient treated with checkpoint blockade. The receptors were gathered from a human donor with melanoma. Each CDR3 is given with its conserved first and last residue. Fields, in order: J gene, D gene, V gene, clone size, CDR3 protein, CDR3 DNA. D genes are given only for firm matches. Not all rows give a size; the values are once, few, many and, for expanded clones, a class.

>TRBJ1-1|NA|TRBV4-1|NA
CASSPGQTNTEAFF
TGCGCCAGCAGCCCCGGACAAACGAACACTGAAGCTTTCTTT
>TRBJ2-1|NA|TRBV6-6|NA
CASSYLRDEQFF
TGTGCCAGCAGTTACCTCCGGGATGAGCAGTTCTTC
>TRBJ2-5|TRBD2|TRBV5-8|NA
CASSEGTSGYSPGTQYF
TGTGCCAGCAGTGAAGGGACTAGCGGGTACTCCCCGGGGACCCAGTACTTC
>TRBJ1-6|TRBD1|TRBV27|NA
CASSHEGASYNSPLHF
TGTGCCAGCAGTCACGAGGGGGCCTCCTATAATTCACCCCTCCACTTT
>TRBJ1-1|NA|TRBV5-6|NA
CASSLRGPEAFF
TGTGCCAGCAGCTTGCGAGGACCTGAAGCTTTCTTT
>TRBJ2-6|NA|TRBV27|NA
CATSGWDSGANVLTF
TGTGCCACCAGTGGATGGGACTCTGGGGCCAACGTCCTGACTTTC
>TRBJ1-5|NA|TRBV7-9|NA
CASSTGQINQPQHF
TGTGCCAGCAGCACCGGACAGATCAATCAGCCCCAGCATTTT
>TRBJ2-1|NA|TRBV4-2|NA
CASSRTRTAREDNEQFF
TGTGCCAGCAGCCGAACCAGGACAGCTCGGGAAGACAATGAGCAGTTCTTC
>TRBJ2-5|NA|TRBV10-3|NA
CAISEGGAETQYF
TGTGCCATCAGTGAGGGGGGGGCGGAGACCCAGTACTTC
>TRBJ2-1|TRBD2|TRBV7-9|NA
CASSPGAGGSYNEQFF
TGTGCCAGCAGCCCGGGGGCGGGAGGCTCCTACAATGAGCAGTTCTTC
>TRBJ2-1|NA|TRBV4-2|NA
CASSQGAGSSNEQFF
TGTGCCAGCAGCCAAGGGGCCGGGAGCAGCAATGAGCAGTTCTTC
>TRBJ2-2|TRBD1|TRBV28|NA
CASRPKQGASTTGELFF
TGTGCCAGCAGACCCAAACAGGGGGCTTCTACCACCGGGGAGCTGTTTTTT
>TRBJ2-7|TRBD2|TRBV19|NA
CASSTLAVPYEQYF
TGTGCCAGTAGTACTCTAGCGGTGCCCTACGAGCAGTACTTC
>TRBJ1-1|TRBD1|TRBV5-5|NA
CASSVGQVLTEAFF
TGTGCCAGCAGCGTTGGACAGGTACTCACTGAAGCTTTCTTT
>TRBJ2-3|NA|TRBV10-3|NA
CAIGMDSHLSDTQYF
TGTGCCATTGGCATGGACAGCCACCTTTCGGATACGCAGTATTTT
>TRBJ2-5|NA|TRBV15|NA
CATSRDNLYVGQRETQYF
TGTGCCACCAGCAGAGATAATTTGTACGTAGGACAACGAGAGACCCAGTACTTC
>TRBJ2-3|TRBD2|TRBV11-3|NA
CASSLGLAGGSTDTQYF
TGTGCCAGCAGCCTAGGACTAGCGGGAGGGAGCACAGATACGCAGTATTTT
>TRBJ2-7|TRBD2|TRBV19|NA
CATRSSGTDYEQYF
TGTGCCACTCGTTCTAGCGGGACAGACTACGAGCAGTACTTC
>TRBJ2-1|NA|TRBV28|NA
CASSVDRSYNEQFF
TGTGCCAGCAGCGTTGACAGGTCCTACAATGAGCAGTTCTTC
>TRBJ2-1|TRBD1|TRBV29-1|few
CSVDRTGVGNEQFF
TGCAGCGTTGACAGGACAGGGGTGGGTAATGAGCAGTTCTTC
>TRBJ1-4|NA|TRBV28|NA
CASSFWETRNNEKLFF
TGTGCCAGCAGTTTTTGGGAGACGAGGAATAATGAAAAACTGTTTTTT
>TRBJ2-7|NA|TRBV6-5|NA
CATEGILSYEQYF
TGTGCCACCGAGGGGATTCTATCCTACGAGCAGTACTTC
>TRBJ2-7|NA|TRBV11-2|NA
CASSLVGRGEQYF
TGTGCCAGCAGCTTAGTCGGGAGAGGGGAGCAGTACTTC
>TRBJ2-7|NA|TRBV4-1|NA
CASSQGTGEQYF
TGCGCCAGCAGCCAAGGGACTGGCGAGCAGTACTTC
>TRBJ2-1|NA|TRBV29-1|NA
CRVKSGYNEQFF
TGCAGAGTTAAATCTGGATACAATGAGCAGTTCTTC
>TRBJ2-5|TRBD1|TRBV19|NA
CASAETGAEETQYF
TGTGCCAGTGCCGAAACAGGGGCTGAGGAGACCCAGTACTTC
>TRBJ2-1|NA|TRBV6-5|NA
CASSYSRANNEQFF
TGTGCCAGCAGTTACTCGAGGGCAAACAATGAGCAGTTCTTC
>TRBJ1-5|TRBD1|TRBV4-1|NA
CASSQGGQGVQPQHF
TGCGCCAGCAGCCAAGGGGGACAGGGTGTTCAGCCCCAGCATTTT
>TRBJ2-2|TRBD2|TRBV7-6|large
CASSLGLAGSTGELFF
TGTGCCAGCAGCTTAGGACTAGCGGGGAGCACCGGGGAGCTGTTTTTT
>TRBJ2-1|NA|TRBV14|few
CASSQVNLGYNEQFF
TGTGCCAGCAGCCAAGTAAACCTGGGATACAATGAGCAGTTCTTC
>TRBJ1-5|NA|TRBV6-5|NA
CASTEEGGSNQPQHF
TGTGCCAGCACGGAAGAGGGGGGAAGCAATCAGCCCCAGCATTTT
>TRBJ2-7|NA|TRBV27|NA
CASSAGASRYEQYF
TGTGCCAGCAGCGCAGGGGCTTCAAGATACGAGCAGTACTTC
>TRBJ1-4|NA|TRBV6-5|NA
CASSPSEKLFF
TGTGCCAGCAGTCCTAGTGAAAAACTGTTTTTT
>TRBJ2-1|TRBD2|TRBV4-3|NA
CASSDIQIRTSGSINEQFF
TGCGCCAGCAGCGATATTCAAATTCGGACTAGCGGGAGCATCAATGAGCAGTTCTTC
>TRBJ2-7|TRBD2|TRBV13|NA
CASSPMGLTSGRTYEQYF
TGTGCCAGCAGCCCTATGGGGCTAACTAGCGGGAGAACCTACGAGCAGTACTTC
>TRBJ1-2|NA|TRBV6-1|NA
CASSEGDYGYTF
TGTGCCAGCAGTGAAGGGGACTATGGCTACACCTTC
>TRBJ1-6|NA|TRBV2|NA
CASSDGNSPLHF
TGTGCCAGCAGTGATGGGAATTCACCCCTCCACTTT
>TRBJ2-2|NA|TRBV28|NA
CASSTTGELFF
TGTGCCAGCAGTACCACCGGGGAGCTGTTTTTT
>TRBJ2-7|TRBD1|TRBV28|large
CASSPERDRGYEQYF
TGTGCCAGCAGTCCTGAACGGGACAGGGGATACGAGCAGTACTTC